These 24 T cell receptor beta chains share one sample of origin, sequenced in a study of T cell clonotyping in hematopoietic cell transplantation. Clones were sequenced by immunoSEQ multiplex PCR, and TCRdb holds only the in-frame ones, with some missing. The table has about 9,300 clones, 80% to 90% seen once. The sequencing used PBMCs, collected 180 days after allogeneic stem cell transplant. These TCRs come from a human patient who had an allogeneic stem cell transplant, so the T cells may come from the graft donor. The donor label of this sample is uncertain. Some clones in this sample may be carry-over from other donors' samples.

This clone has just one count. The chain uses TRBV19 and TRBJ2-7; maybe TRBD1 (6 bases). V lost 3 bases and J lost 2, with 11 bases in between. Germline V gene data show CDR1 as LNHDA and CDR2 as SQIVND (reference sequence). The CDR3 is 14 amino acids. This CDR3 is CASSIIGQTYEQYF. CDR3 sequence (DNA): TGTGCCAGTAGTATCATCGGACAGACCTACGAGCAGTACTTC.

The gene calls are TRBV9 and TRBJ1-2, with D uncertain. Germline V gene sequence: CDR1 SGDLS, CDR2 YYNGEE. Trimming shortened V by 2 bases and J by 4 bases, and 9 bases separated the two germline ends. The CDR3 is made up of 13 amino acids. The CDR3 bases are TGTGCCAGCAGCGTCACGGACCTCTATGGCTACACCTTC. Amino acids: CASSVTDLYGYTF.

This clone came up a few times. The DNA of the CDR3 is TGTGCCAGCAGTTACTCGAACACAGGGATAGATCAGCCCCAGCATTTT. It yields the protein CASSYSNTGIDQPQHF. This sequence joins TRBV6-9 and TRBJ1-5, with D possibly being TRBD1 (6 bases). Between the trimmed V and J ends, which lost 3 bases and 5 bases, there was a span of 17 bases. The germline CDR1 and CDR2 sequences are MNHGY and SVAAGI. This CDR3 spans 16 amino acids.

This chain joins TRBV27 and TRBJ1-2; TRBD1 is a possible D gene (6 bases). Trimming cost V 2 bases and J 4 bases, with 8 bases left between them. This CDR3 comprises 13 residues. Germline CDR1 and CDR2: MNHEY and SMNVEV (reference sequence). CDR3 protein: CASSLGGSYGYTF. The CDR3 DNA follows: TGTGCCAGCAGTTTAGGGGGCAGCTATGGCTACACCTTC.

The CDR3 here is CASRSTGVRTDTQYF. CDR3 bases: TGTGCCAGCAGGTCCACAGGGGTCCGCACAGATACGCAGTATTTT. This chain joins TRBV2 and TRBJ2-3; 7 nucleotides agree with TRBD1. This CDR3 is built from 15 residues. The V and J ends lost 6 bases and 1 base, in that order; junction bases with no gene match: 7. Germline-derived CDR1 and CDR2 are SNHLY and FYNNEI.

This chain links TRBV6-5 with TRBJ2-3, with D possibly TRBD2 on 6 matching bases. This CDR3 spans 15 amino acids. The germline V and J ends were trimmed by 2 bases and 2 bases, with 11 bases remaining between them. The V gene's germline CDR1 is MNHEY and CDR2 SVGAGI. CDR3 loop: CASSYRGSFTDTQYF. The CDR3 nucleotides read TGTGCCAGCAGTTACCGGGGGTCCTTCACAGATACGCAGTATTTT.

This rearrangement joins TRBV29-1 to TRBJ1-5; D remains unclear. Germline values: CDR1 SQVTM, CDR2 ANQGSEA. V lost 4 bases and J 4 bases, leaving 11 bases between the germline ends. There are 13 residues in the CDR3. Here the CDR3 DNA reads TGCAGCGTTGGCCTGGACGGAAATCAGCCCCAGCATTTT. Its protein is CSVGLDGNQPQHF.

Notes on this clone: Within the sample, other DNA sequences also encode this same CDR3. The chain links TRBV14 to TRBJ1-6, with 10 bases matching TRBD1. The CDR3 has 15 amino acids. Germline trimming cut 4 bases from V and 7 bases from J; bases unmatched to any gene: 4. Germline CDR1 is SGHDN and CDR2 is FVKESK. CDR3 protein: CASSPPGQGNSPLHF. The CDR3 region has the DNA TGTGCCAGCAGCCCCCCGGGACAGGGGAATTCACCCCTCCACTTT.

The CDR3 loop is CASSNGFNTEAFF. The CDR3 nucleotides read TGTGCCAGCAGCAACGGGTTTAACACTGAAGCTTTCTTT. The chain couples TRBV7-7 to TRBJ1-1; D uncertain. Trimming left V 5 bases short and J 2 bases short, with 9 bases between. This CDR3 has 13 amino acids. Germline values: CDR1 SSHAT, CDR2 FNYEAQ (reference sequence).

In its sample, this clone ranks as medium-sized. The chain uses TRBV9 and TRBJ2-2; tentatively, D is TRBD1 or TRBD2 (5 bases each). This CDR3 is 13 amino acids long. Trimming cost V 7 bases and J 1 base, with 8 bases left between them. From germline, CDR1 is SGDLS and CDR2 YYNGEE. This CDR3 is CASAGRNTGELFF. DNA for the CDR3: TGTGCCAGCGCAGGGAGGAACACCGGGGAGCTGTTTTTT.

The rearrangement uses TRBV5-6 and TRBJ2-5, with 7 bases aligning to TRBD1. The CDR3 extends over 15 amino acids. CDR1 is SGHDT and CDR2 is YYEEEE in the germline V gene. After removal of 4 bases from V and 2 bases from J, the junction contained 8 bases not matched to a gene. Written as DNA, the CDR3 is TGTGCCAGCAGCGCGCTCGTGGACAGGCAAGAGACCCAGTACTTC. Protein sequence: CASSALVDRQETQYF.

The chain links TRBV5-1 to TRBJ1-1; tentative D call: TRBD1 (5 bases). Between the trimmed V and J ends, which lost 4 bases and 4 bases, there was a span of 23 bases. The CDR3 loop spans 17 amino acids. Germline CDR1 is SGHRS and CDR2 is YFSETQ. CDR3 residues: CASSLLSSGDLGTEAFF. CDR3 coding DNA: TGCGCCAGCAGCCTCCTCTCCTCTGGGGACCTTGGCACTGAAGCTTTCTTT.

The genes are TRBV28 and TRBJ1-1, with D uncertain. Germline V gene lookup returns CDR1 MDHEN and CDR2 SYDVKM. Trimming stripped 10 bases from V and 1 base from J, with 13 bases between. This CDR3 has 13 residues. CDR3: CATFGRGNTEAFF. In DNA form, the CDR3 reads TGTGCCACCTTCGGACGTGGGAACACTGAAGCTTTCTTT.

This clone showed up just once. The rearrangement joins TRBV5-1 to TRBJ2-3; 7 nucleotides align to TRBD1. Germline CDR1 and CDR2: SGHRS and YFSETQ. Trimming at V came to 1 base and at J to 6 bases, leaving 2 bases not matched to a gene. This CDR3 is 13 amino acids long. The CDR3, as DNA: TGCGCCAGCAGCTTGAGGGGGCCCGATACGCAGTATTTT. Translation gives CASSLRGPDTQYF.

This rearrangement joins TRBV2 to TRBJ1-2; D unresolved. Trimming shortened V by 5 bases and J by 3 bases, and 13 bases separated the two germline ends. This CDR3 contains 14 residues. In germline, CDR1 is SNHLY, CDR2 FYNNEI. The CDR3 DNA sequence: TGTGCCAGCAGTACCCAGACGGATTACTATGGCTACACCTTC. Its translation: CASSTQTDYYGYTF.

The rearrangement links TRBV10-3 to TRBJ2-7, with TRBD1 identical over 8 bases. CDR3 length: 14 amino acids. V dropped 4 bases and J dropped 3; count of bases not matched to a gene: 5. Germline assignment: CDR1 ENHRY and CDR2 SYGVKD. CDR3 coding DNA: TGTGCCATCAGTGGGACAGGGACCATCTACGAGCAGTACTTC. Its translation is CAISGTGTIYEQYF.

This rearrangement joins TRBV11-2 to TRBJ2-5, with TRBD1 matching 8 bases. V shed 3 bases and J 4 bases; nucleotides not matched to a gene: 7. CDR3 length: 15 residues. CDR1 is SGHAT and CDR2 is FQNNGV in the germline V gene. The CDR3 reads CASSFWNRGTETQYF. The CDR3 coding sequence is TGTGCCAGCAGCTTTTGGAACAGGGGGACAGAGACCCAGTACTTC. The full variable domain, completed using reference TRBV11-2 and TRBJ2-5, is EAGVAQSPRYKIIEKRQSVAFWCNPISGHATLYWYQQILGQGPKLLIQFQNNGVVDDSQLPKDRFSAERLKGVDSTLKIQPAKLEDSAVYLCASSFWNRGTETQYFGPGTRLLVL.

The J gene is TRBJ1-6, the V gene TRBV21-1. TRBV21-1 is termed a pseudogene. The CDR3 covers 16 residues. The CDR3 DNA reads as TGTGCCACCCCAAGGCGTCGGAGCTCCTATAATTCACCCCTCCACTTT. Translating gives CATPRRRSSYNSPLHF.

This chain connects TRBV4-3 to TRBJ2-1; 8 bases agree with TRBD2. The CDR3 loop spans 16 amino acids. V was clipped by 4 bases and J by 8 bases; unmatched bases: 13. The V gene's germline CDR1 is LGHNA and CDR2 YSLEER. The chain's CDR3 is CASSLMPGLVNYEQFF. As DNA, the CDR3 is TGCGCCAGCAGCCTTATGCCGGGACTAGTAAACTATGAGCAGTTCTTC.

This sequence joins TRBV7-9 and TRBJ1-5; 10 bases line up with TRBD1. The CDR3 runs 15 residues. V gave up 5 bases and J gave up 3 bases; unmatched junction bases: 4. Germline CDR1 SEHNR, CDR2 FQNEAQ (reference sequence). In DNA form, the CDR3 reads TGTGCCAGCAGCGAGGACAGGGGGTACAATCAGCCCCAGCATTTT. Translation: CASSEDRGYNQPQHF.

The V and J genes are TRBV28 and TRBJ1-5, with a tentative D call TRBD1 (5 bases). The CDR3 consists of 15 residues. Trimming left V 3 bases short and J 3 bases short, with 12 bases between. Germline values: CDR1 MDHEN, CDR2 SYDVKM. The chain's CDR3 is CASSFGGVDNQPQHF. CDR3 coding DNA: TGTGCCAGCAGTTTTGGGGGGGTGGACAATCAGCCCCAGCATTTT.

This sequence joins TRBV11-3 and TRBJ2-1, with 10 bases identical to TRBD2. In germline, CDR1 is SGHNT, CDR2 YENEEA. This CDR3 region has 16 residues. V was clipped by 4 bases and J by 2 bases; unmatched bases: 5. CDR3 in amino acids: CASSWTLAGTYNEQFF. The CDR3 nucleotides are TGTGCCAGCAGCTGGACACTAGCGGGGACCTACAATGAGCAGTTCTTC.

The chain joins TRBV7-2 to TRBJ2-7; 7 nucleotides agree with TRBD1. This CDR3 is 13 amino acids long. With 5 bases clipped from V and 7 bases from J, the junction kept 8 bases outside the gene matches. The germline CDR1 and CDR2 sequences are SGHTA and FQGNSA. The CDR3 spells CASSPGQSREQYF. The CDR3 nucleotides are TGTGCCAGCAGCCCGGGACAGAGCCGGGAGCAGTACTTC.

The rearrangement uses TRBV18 and TRBJ1-1; D remains unclear. The ends were cut back, 0 bases at V and 0 bases at J, with 8 bases in the middle. The CDR3 covers 15 residues. Germline V gene lookup returns CDR1 KGHSH and CDR2 LQKENI. CDR3 sequence reads: CASSPPAGMNTEAFF. The CDR3 DNA reads TGTGCCAGCTCACCACCCGCAGGCATGAACACTGAAGCTTTCTTT. The variable domain in full, completed from reference TRBV18 and TRBJ1-1, reads NAGVMQNPRHLVRRRGQEARLRCSPMKGHSHVYWYRQLPEEGLKFMVYLQKENIIDESGMPKERFSAEFPKEGPSILRIQQVVRGDSAAYFCASSPPAGMNTEAFFGQGTRLTVV.